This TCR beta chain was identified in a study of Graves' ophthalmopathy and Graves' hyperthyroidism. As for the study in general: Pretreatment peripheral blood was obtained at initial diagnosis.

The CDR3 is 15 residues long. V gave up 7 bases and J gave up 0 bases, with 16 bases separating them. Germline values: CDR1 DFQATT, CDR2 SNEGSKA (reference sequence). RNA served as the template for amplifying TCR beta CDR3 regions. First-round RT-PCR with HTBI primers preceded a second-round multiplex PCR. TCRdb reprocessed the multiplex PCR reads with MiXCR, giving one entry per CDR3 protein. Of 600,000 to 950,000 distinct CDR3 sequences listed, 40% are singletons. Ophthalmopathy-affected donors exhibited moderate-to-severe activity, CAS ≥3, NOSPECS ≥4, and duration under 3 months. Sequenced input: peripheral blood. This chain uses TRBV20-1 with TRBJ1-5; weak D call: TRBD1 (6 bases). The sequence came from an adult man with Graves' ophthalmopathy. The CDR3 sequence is CSVAGDLYSNQPQHF. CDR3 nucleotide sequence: TGCAGTGTAGCAGGGGACCTTTATAGCAATCAGCCCCAGCATTTT.